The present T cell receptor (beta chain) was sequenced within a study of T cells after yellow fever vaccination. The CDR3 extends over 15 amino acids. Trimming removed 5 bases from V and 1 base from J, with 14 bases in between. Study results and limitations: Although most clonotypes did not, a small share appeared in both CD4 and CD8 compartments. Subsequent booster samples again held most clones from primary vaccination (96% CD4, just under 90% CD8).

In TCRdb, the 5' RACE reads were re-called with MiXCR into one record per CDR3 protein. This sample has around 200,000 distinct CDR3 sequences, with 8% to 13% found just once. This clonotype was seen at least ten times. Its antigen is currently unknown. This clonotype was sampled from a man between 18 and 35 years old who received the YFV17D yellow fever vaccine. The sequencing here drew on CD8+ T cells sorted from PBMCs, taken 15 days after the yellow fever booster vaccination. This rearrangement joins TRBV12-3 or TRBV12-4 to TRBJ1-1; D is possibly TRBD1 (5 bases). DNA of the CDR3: TGTGCCAGCAGTGTCTCCAGGGCGGGGAACACTGAAGCTTTCTTT. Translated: CASSVSRAGNTEAFF.